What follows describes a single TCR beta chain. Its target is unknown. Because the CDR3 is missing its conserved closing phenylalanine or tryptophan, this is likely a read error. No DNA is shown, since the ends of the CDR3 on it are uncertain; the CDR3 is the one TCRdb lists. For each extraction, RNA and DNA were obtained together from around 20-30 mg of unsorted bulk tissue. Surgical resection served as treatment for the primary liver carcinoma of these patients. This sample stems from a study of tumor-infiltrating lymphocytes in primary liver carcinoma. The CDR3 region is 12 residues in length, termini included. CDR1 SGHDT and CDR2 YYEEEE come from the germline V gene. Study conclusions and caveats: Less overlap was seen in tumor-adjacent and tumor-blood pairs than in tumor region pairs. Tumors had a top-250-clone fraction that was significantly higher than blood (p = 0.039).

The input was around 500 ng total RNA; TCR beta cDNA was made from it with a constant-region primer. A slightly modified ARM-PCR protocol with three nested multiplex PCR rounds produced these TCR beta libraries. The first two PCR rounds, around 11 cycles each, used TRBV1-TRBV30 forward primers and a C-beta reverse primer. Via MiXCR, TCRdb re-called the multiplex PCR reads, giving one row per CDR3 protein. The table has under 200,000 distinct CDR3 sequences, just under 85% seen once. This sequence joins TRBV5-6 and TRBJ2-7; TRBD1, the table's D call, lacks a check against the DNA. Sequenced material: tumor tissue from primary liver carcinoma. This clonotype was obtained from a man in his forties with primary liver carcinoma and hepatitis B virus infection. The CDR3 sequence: CASSFRASEQNS.